These 30 T cell receptor beta chains came from one sample sequenced in a study of shared clonotypes between healthy human individuals. The data were produced by immunoSEQ multiplex PCR, yet TCRdb's version contains in-frame clones alone and is incomplete. The top ten clones hold around 1.1% of a sample with just over 2,000,000 clones, approximately 94% of them seen once. As defined, naive CD8 cells were CD45RO-negative and positively selected for CCR7, with terminally differentiated effector memory CD45RA+ cells excluded. The sequencing sample was made of naive CD8+ T cells sorted from blood. These TCRs come from a man younger than 35 in good health.

The V gene is TRBV6-1, the J gene TRBJ2-3; maybe TRBD1 (6 bases). V lost 7 bases, J lost 5 bases, and 7 bases lay in between. CDR3 length: 11 residues. Germline V gives CDR1 MNHNS, CDR2 SASEGT. CDR3 coding DNA: TGTGCCAGCACCAGGGGAGATACGCAGTATTTT. It codes for CASTRGDTQYF.

A word on this clone: This sample includes further DNA sequences coding for the same CDR3. The chain joins TRBV10-1 to TRBJ2-7; tentatively, D is TRBD1 or TRBD2 (5 bases each). V lost 0 bases to trimming and J lost 2 bases, with 8 bases between them. CDR1 and CDR2 from the germline V gene are WNHNN and SYGVQD (reference sequence). The CDR3 runs 14 residues. CDR3 nucleotides: TGCGCCAGCAGTGAGTCGGGGACCACCTACGAGCAGTACTTC. The encoded protein is CASSESGTTYEQYF.

The chain recombines TRBV10-3 with TRBJ2-5; TRBD1 matches 9 bases. From germline, CDR1 is ENHRY and CDR2 SYGVKD. This CDR3 spans 14 amino acids. J lost 2 bases, V lost 6 bases, and 4 bases had no gene match. The CDR3 DNA is TGTGCCATCAGAGACAGGGGGTCTCAAGAGACCCAGTACTTC. Translated, it gives CAIRDRGSQETQYF.

The gene calls are TRBV9 and TRBJ1-3, with D hard to call. The germline V gene encodes CDR1 SGDLS and CDR2 YYNGEE. V gave up 3 bases and J gave up 0 bases, with 10 bases separating them. The CDR3 loop spans 15 amino acids. The CDR3 reads CASSGARSSGNTIYF. CDR3 in DNA: TGTGCCAGCAGCGGCGCCCGGAGCTCTGGAAACACCATATATTTT.

This clone was seen more than once but under ten times. The chain combines TRBV10-3 with TRBJ1-1, with 9 positions matching TRBD1. The CDR3 runs to 15 residues. Unmatched junction bases numbered 11, after V lost 6 bases and J lost 6 bases. Germline assignment: CDR1 ENHRY and CDR2 SYGVKD. The CDR3 spells CAIRESGTGTAEAFF. The CDR3, as DNA: TGTGCCATCAGAGAATCCGGGACAGGGACCGCTGAAGCTTTCTTT.

This sequence joins TRBV6-5 and TRBJ2-2, with 7 positions matching TRBD1. The CDR3 covers 16 residues. V lost 4 bases to trimming and J lost 6 bases; unmatched junction nucleotides: 11. CDR1 and CDR2 from the germline V gene are MNHEY and SVGAGI. Written as DNA, the CDR3 is TGTGCCAGCAGTTCCCCGGGACAGTTAGGGTCCGGGGAGCTGTTTTTT. Translating gives CASSSPGQLGSGELFF.

V gene TRBV4-3 combines with J gene TRBJ2-2, with 7 bases that match TRBD1. Germline V lookup: CDR1 LGHNA, CDR2 YSLEER. The CDR3 covers 17 residues. Losses at the gene ends were 4 bases for V and 0 bases for J; bases not matched to a gene: 8. CDR3 coding DNA: TGCGCCAGCAGCCGTCTTACAGGGGCCGCGAACACCGGGGAGCTGTTTTTT. As protein: CASSRLTGAANTGELFF.

This chain connects TRBV27 to TRBJ1-4; D uncertain. The germline V gene encodes CDR1 MNHEY and CDR2 SMNVEV (reference sequence). CDR3 length: 16 amino acids. Trimming removed 5 bases at V and 4 bases at J, with 17 bases between. CDR3 region: CASSLLSRWGNEKLFF. CDR3 nucleotides: TGTGCCAGCAGTCTCCTGTCCCGGTGGGGTAATGAAAAACTGTTTTTT. The full variable domain, rest sourced from reference TRBV27 and TRBJ1-4, is EAQVTQNPRYLITVTGKKLTVTCSQNMNHEYMSWYRQDPGLGLRQIYYSMNVEVTDKGDVPEGYKVSRKEKRNFPLILESPSPNQTSLYFCASSLLSRWGNEKLFFGSGTQLSVL.

This chain connects TRBV7-9 to TRBJ2-1; no firm D call. The length of the CDR3 is 17 residues. Looked up from germline, CDR1 is SEHNR and CDR2 is FQNEAQ (reference sequence). The germline V and J ends were trimmed by 4 bases and 10 bases, with 26 bases remaining between them. CDR3 residues: CASSSPLVVAISVEQFF. The CDR3 coding sequence is TGTGCCAGCAGCTCCCCTTTGGTGGTCGCAATCTCAGTGGAGCAGTTCTTC.

In this sample, this clone turned up once. V gene TRBV29-1 combines with J gene TRBJ1-1; no definite D call. V was trimmed by 0 bases and J by 7 bases, leaving 21 bases between them. There are 16 residues in the CDR3. Germline CDR1 SQVTM, CDR2 ANQGSEA. The CDR3 spells CSVEDLTSPGLSEAFF. CDR3 DNA: TGCAGCGTTGAAGATCTTACATCGCCTGGGCTCAGTGAAGCTTTCTTT.

This rearrangement joins TRBV6-6 to TRBJ1-6; D possibly corresponds to TRBD1 (5 bases). Germline CDR1 is MNHNY and CDR2 is SVGAGI (reference sequence). V lost 7 bases and J lost 8, with 18 bases in between. This CDR3 spans 15 amino acids. The CDR3 reads CASNPPGIRDSPLHF. Written as DNA, the CDR3 is TGTGCCAGCAACCCCCCAGGGATAAGGGATTCACCCCTCCACTTT.

This chain uses TRBV28 with TRBJ2-7; the D gene is possibly TRBD1 (7 bases). CDR1 and CDR2 from the germline V gene are MDHEN and SYDVKM. The CDR3 contains 15 residues. V lost 4 bases to trimming and J lost 4 bases, with 17 bases between them. This CDR3 reads CASSSRDRDLYEQYF. In nucleotides, the CDR3 is TGTGCCAGCAGTTCCCGTGACAGGGACTTGTACGAGCAGTACTTC.

The V gene is TRBV5-1, the J gene TRBJ1-1, with 7 bases aligning to TRBD1. The CDR3 contains 13 residues. Germline V CDR1 and CDR2: SGHRS, YFSETQ. With 2 bases clipped from V and 8 bases from J, the junction kept 6 bases outside the gene matches. The CDR3 DNA reads as TGCGCCAGCAGCTTTCAAGGGGGCCCAGAAGCTTTCTTT. Amino acid sequence: CASSFQGGPEAFF.

This clone appeared a single time. This sequence joins TRBV7-6 and TRBJ1-2; 7 positions match TRBD1. There are 15 residues in the CDR3. Per germline, CDR1 SGHVS and CDR2 FNYEAQ. With 1 base clipped from V and 3 bases from J, the junction kept 5 bases outside the gene matches. CDR3 sequence reads: CASSLGDSHHYGYTF. In nucleotides, the CDR3 is TGTGCCAGCAGCTTAGGGGACAGCCACCACTATGGCTACACCTTC.

The chain combines TRBV27 with TRBJ1-3; D possibly corresponds to TRBD1 (6 bases). Germline-derived CDR1 and CDR2 are MNHEY and SMNVEV (reference sequence). V was shortened by 5 bases and J by 7 bases, with 15 bases between the two germline ends. The CDR3 is made up of 14 amino acids. In nucleotides, the CDR3 is TGTGCCAGCAGTCCCGCTACAGGGTGGAACACCATATATTTT. Its translation is CASSPATGWNTIYF.

The J gene is TRBJ2-3, the V gene TRBV5-5; 9 positions agree with TRBD2. V trimming: 2 bases; J trimming: 6 bases; junction bases outside the gene matches: 4. The CDR3 length is 14 residues. Germline lookup yields CDR1 SGHKS and CDR2 YYEKEE (reference sequence). CDR3 region: CASSFVAGEDTQYF. CDR3 sequence (DNA): TGTGCCAGCAGCTTCGTAGCGGGAGAGGATACGCAGTATTTT.

The V gene is TRBV5-6, the J gene TRBJ2-2; 7 positions match TRBD1. With 3 bases clipped from V and 5 bases from J, the junction kept 13 bases outside the gene matches. The CDR3 consists of 17 residues. Germline-derived CDR1 and CDR2 are SGHDT and YYEEEE. CDR3 region: CASSSGKTGARTGELFF. CDR3 bases: TGTGCCAGCAGCTCGGGTAAAACAGGGGCAAGGACCGGGGAGCTGTTTTTT. Using reference TRBV5-6 and TRBJ2-2 for the parts outside the CDR3, the full variable domain is DAGVTQSPTHLIKTRGQQVTLRCSPKSGHDTVSWYQQALGQGPQFIFQYYEEEERQRGNFPDRFSGHQFPNYSSELNVNALLLGDSALYLCASSSGKTGARTGELFFGEGSRLTVL.

The chain carries TRBV30 and TRBJ2-5; D possibly corresponds to TRBD2 (7 bases). V was pared by 6 bases and J by 5 bases, with 16 bases between. The V gene's germline CDR1 is GTSNPN and CDR2 SVGIG (reference sequence). This CDR3 spans 13 amino acids. The CDR3 loop is CACPRGGAETQYF. The CDR3 bases are TGTGCCTGCCCAAGGGGGGGCGCGGAGACCCAGTACTTC.

V is TRBV5-6 and J is TRBJ2-5; D gene unclear. The CDR3 contains 15 residues. Germline loops: CDR1 SGHDT, CDR2 YYEEEE. Trimming removed 2 bases at V and 9 bases at J, with 20 bases between. The CDR3, as DNA: TGTGCCAGCAGCTTCGGCCACGACCAAATCTTGGCCCAGTACTTC. Translating it yields CASSFGHDQILAQYF.

The chain combines TRBV6-6 with TRBJ2-2; D remains ambiguous. V lost 11 bases, J lost 6 bases, and 10 bases lay in between. The CDR3 covers 11 residues. Germline CDR1 and CDR2: MNHNY and SVGAGI (reference sequence). The CDR3 loop reads CAVLTAGELFF. The CDR3 nucleotides read TGTGCCGTCCTCACCGCCGGGGAGCTGTTTTTT.

The CDR3 DNA reads as TGCGCCAGCAGCGAGGGGACGGGCTACGAGCAGTACTTC. Its translation: CASSEGTGYEQYF. The chain joins TRBV5-1 to TRBJ2-7; the D call may be TRBD1 or TRBD2 (5 bases each). The CDR3 has 13 amino acids. From germline, CDR1 is SGHRS and CDR2 YFSETQ. V was pared by 4 bases and J by 3 bases, with 11 bases between.

The chain joins TRBV7-9 to TRBJ2-7, with 10 bases fitting TRBD1. With V trimmed by 3 bases and J by 7 bases, 6 bases remained unmatched. In germline, CDR1 is SEHNR, CDR2 FQNEAQ (reference sequence). CDR3 length equals 14 residues. CDR3 bases: TGTGCCAGCAGCTTGACAGGGGGCCCTTGGGAGCAGTACTTC. Translation gives CASSLTGGPWEQYF. Together with reference TRBV7-9 and TRBJ2-7, the CDR3 gives the full variable domain: DTGVSQNPRHKITKRGQNVTFRCDPISEHNRLYWYRQTLGQGPEFLTYFQNEAQLEKSRLLSDRFSAERPKGSFSTLEIQRTEQGDSAMYLCASSLTGGPWEQYFGPGTRLTVT.

This clone was seen once. The rearrangement uses TRBV28 and TRBJ2-7; 10 nucleotides match TRBD1. This CDR3 is built from 17 residues. J gave up 1 base and V 4 bases, and 10 bases lay outside the gene matches. CDR1 and CDR2 (germline): MDHEN, SYDVKM. The CDR3 sequence: CASSWKVGTGVSYEQYF. The DNA for the CDR3 is TGTGCCAGCAGTTGGAAAGTAGGGACAGGGGTATCCTACGAGCAGTACTTC.

The J gene is TRBJ1-5, the V gene TRBV5-6, with D unclear. This CDR3 has 15 amino acids. Trimming took 0 bases from V and 0 from J, leaving 7 bases between them. CDR1 is SGHDT and CDR2 is YYEEEE in the germline V gene. In DNA form, the CDR3 reads TGTGCCAGCAGCTTGGGGCACCTTAGCAATCAGCCCCAGCATTTT. Its protein product is CASSLGHLSNQPQHF. Full variable domain (outside the CDR3, taken from reference TRBV5-6 and TRBJ1-5): DAGVTQSPTHLIKTRGQQVTLRCSPKSGHDTVSWYQQALGQGPQFIFQYYEEEERQRGNFPDRFSGHQFPNYSSELNVNALLLGDSALYLCASSLGHLSNQPQHFGDGTRLSIL.

The J gene is TRBJ2-7, the V gene TRBV30; D not resolved. Deletions cut 1 base from V and 6 bases from J, with 10 bases between. CDR1 and CDR2 from the germline V gene are GTSNPN and SVGIG (reference sequence). CDR3 length: 12 amino acids. The CDR3 is CAWSASQLEQYF. The CDR3 nucleotides read TGTGCCTGGAGTGCCTCACAGCTCGAGCAGTACTTC. The complete variable domain, with remaining parts taken from reference TRBV30 and TRBJ2-7, reads SQTIHQWPATLVQPVGSPLSLECTVEGTSNPNLYWYRQAAGRGLQLLFYSVGIGQISSEVPQNLSASRPQDRQFILSSKKLLLSDSGFYLCAWSASQLEQYFGPGTRLTVT.

This clone was counted only a few times. The chain has TRBV2 and TRBJ2-7; D is unclear. Germline loops: CDR1 SNHLY, CDR2 FYNNEI. The CDR3 runs 11 residues. V dropped 11 bases and J dropped 4 bases, with 12 bases sitting between them. CDR3 sequence (DNA): TGTGCCTCCAAGGCGGAGTACGAGCAGTACTTC. It translates to CASKAEYEQYF.

The V and J genes are TRBV28 and TRBJ2-5; tentative D call: TRBD1 (5 bases). Trimming removed 6 bases at V and 3 bases at J, with 14 bases between. The CDR3 has 14 amino acids. Germline V gene sequence: CDR1 MDHEN, CDR2 SYDVKM. In nucleotides, the CDR3 is TGTGCCAGCAGCCGACAGTACCTTAAAGAGACCCAGTACTTC. Its protein product is CASSRQYLKETQYF.

This chain links TRBV7-9 with TRBJ2-2; D is unclear. Germline V CDR1 and CDR2: SEHNR, FQNEAQ (reference sequence). This CDR3 contains 16 residues. Trimming took off 0 bases at V and 1 base at J, with 9 bases between the two ends. The CDR3: CASSLAKWGNTGELFF. CDR3 bases: TGTGCCAGCAGCTTAGCTAAATGGGGGAACACCGGGGAGCTGTTTTTT. Complete variable domain (other parts from reference TRBV7-9 and TRBJ2-2): DTGVSQNPRHKITKRGQNVTFRCDPISEHNRLYWYRQTLGQGPEFLTYFQNEAQLEKSRLLSDRFSAERPKGSFSTLEIQRTEQGDSAMYLCASSLAKWGNTGELFFGEGSRLTVL.

CDR3 in amino acids: CASSQDLWAEGGYNEQFF. CDR3 DNA: TGCGCCAGCAGCCAAGATTTGTGGGCGGAAGGGGGTTACAATGAGCAGTTCTTC. V usage is TRBV4-3 and J usage is TRBJ2-1, with a tentative D call TRBD1 (6 bases). The CDR3 consists of 18 residues. V was clipped by 0 bases and J by 4 bases, with 19 bases between them. The V gene's germline CDR1 is LGHNA and CDR2 YSLEER.

The chain has TRBV14 and TRBJ1-3; the D gene is possibly TRBD1 (5 bases). V was pared by 2 bases and J by 0 bases, with 14 bases between. The germline V gene encodes CDR1 SGHDN and CDR2 FVKESK. The CDR3 sequence is 17 residues long. CDR3 amino acids: CASSQLYTGHSGNTIYF. DNA for the CDR3: TGTGCCAGCAGCCAACTCTACACAGGCCACTCTGGAAACACCATATATTTT.